Listed here is a single T cell receptor beta chain. Repertoires were generated with immunoSEQ multiplex PCR, while TCRdb's copy carries only in-frame clones and drops some. The sample contains about 380,000 clones, roughly four fifths of which appear only once. These data belong to a study of blood T cell repertoires in COVID-19. The ends lost 5 bases at V and 8 bases at J; junction bases unmatched: 6. This CDR3 has 13 residues. The origin of this receptor is a human donor with acute or convalescent COVID-19. The donor label of this sample is uncertain. Sequenced: peripheral blood. This chain uses TRBV12-3 or TRBV12-4 with TRBJ1-2; 9 bases match TRBD1. CDR3 amino acids: CASSRTGVDGYTF. As DNA, the CDR3 is TGTGCCAGCAGTCGGACAGGGGTAGACGGCTACACCTTC.